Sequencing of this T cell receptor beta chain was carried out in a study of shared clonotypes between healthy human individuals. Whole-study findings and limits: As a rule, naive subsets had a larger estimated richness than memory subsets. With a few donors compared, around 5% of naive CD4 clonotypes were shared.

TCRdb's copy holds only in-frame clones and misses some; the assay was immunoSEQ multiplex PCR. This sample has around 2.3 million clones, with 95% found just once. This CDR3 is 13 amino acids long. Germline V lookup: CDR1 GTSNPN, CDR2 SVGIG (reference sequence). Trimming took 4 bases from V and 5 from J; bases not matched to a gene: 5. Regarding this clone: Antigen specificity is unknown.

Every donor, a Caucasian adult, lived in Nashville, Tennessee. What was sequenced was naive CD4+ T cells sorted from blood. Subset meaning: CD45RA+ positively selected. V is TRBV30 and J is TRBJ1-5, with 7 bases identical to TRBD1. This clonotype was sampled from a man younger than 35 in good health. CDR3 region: CAWTDREDQPQHF. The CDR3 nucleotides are TGTGCCTGGACCGACAGGGAGGATCAGCCCCAGCATTTT.